This T cell receptor beta chain is drawn from a study of cytotoxic CD8 clonotypes in ibrutinib-treated CLL. Whole-study context: Partial responses numbered approximately 24 and complete responses 2; after a median about 62 months, about 15 stayed remitted and roughly twelve progressed.

The CDR3 covers 15 residues. The study, taken as a whole, reports: Baseline clonality exceeded age-matched healthy donors and tracked circulating CD8+ T-cell counts.

This clone was recorded a few times. Its antigen is not known. The table came from immunoSEQ multiplex PCR; TCRdb's copy has only in-frame clones and leaves some out. The sample consists of 200,000 to 250,000 clones, nearly 80% of them appearing once. The input for sequencing was PBMCs, taken after 12 months of ibrutinib treatment. The chain couples TRBV1 to TRBJ2-7; the DNA was not compared with TRBD2, the D call given in the table. TRBV1 is a known pseudogene. This clonotype was obtained from a human donor with chronic lymphocytic leukemia. The CDR3 protein is CTSSQGLAGDNEQYF. The CDR3, as DNA: TGCACCAGCAGCCAAGGACTAGCGGGAGACAACGAGCAGTACTTC.